Following are 19 T cell receptor beta chains from one sample sequenced in a study of cytomegalovirus exposure and HLA in healthy donors. The PCR was carried out with 60 Vbeta primers and 13 Jbeta primers. Sequencing used immunoSEQ multiplex PCR; TCRdb keeps in-frame clones, though not all of them. Seen here are 100,000 to 150,000 clones, roughly 70% observed once, and the top ten hold 6% to 8.5%. Sequencing was done on a sample of PBMCs. These receptors were taken from a middle-aged man in good health and CMV-seropositive.

In DNA, the CDR3 is TGTGCCAGCAGTGATGCAGGGGGATCCCAAGAGACCCAGTACTTC. Translation: CASSDAGGSQETQYF. This chain uses TRBV6-1 with TRBJ2-5; TRBD1 aligns across 7 bases. With 3 bases clipped from V and 1 base from J, the junction kept 5 bases outside the gene matches. Looked up from germline, CDR1 is MNHNS and CDR2 is SASEGT. The CDR3 sequence is 15 residues long.

This sequence joins TRBV4-1 and TRBJ2-7, with 10 bases matching TRBD1. CDR1 is MGHRA, CDR2 YSYEKL, per germline. The CDR3 has 16 amino acids. V shed 5 bases, J shed 4 bases, and the junction held 11 bases outside the gene matches. The DNA for the CDR3 is TGCGCCAGCAGCTACGAACCGGGACAGGGGTGGTACGAGCAGTACTTC. Its protein is CASSYEPGQGWYEQYF.

This clone came up a few times. This chain links TRBV27 with TRBJ2-7; TRBD1 agrees at 8 bases. The CDR3 covers 12 residues. Germline CDR1 reads MNHEY; CDR2 reads SMNVEV (reference sequence). With 3 bases clipped from V and 6 bases from J, the junction kept 1 base outside the gene matches. In nucleotides, the CDR3 is TGTGCCAGCAGTTTCAGGGGGCGCGAGCAGTACTTC. Translated, it gives CASSFRGREQYF.

This clone was observed once. This chain joins TRBV19 and TRBJ2-2, with 10 bases lining up with TRBD2. Per the germline V gene, CDR1 is LNHDA and CDR2 is SQIVND (reference sequence). This CDR3 has 15 residues. J lost 6 bases, V lost 7 bases, and 8 bases had no gene match. The CDR3 sequence is CASTSSGRGAGELFF. CDR3 DNA: TGTGCCAGTACCTCTAGCGGGAGAGGGGCCGGGGAGCTGTTTTTT.

V is TRBV28 and J is TRBJ2-1; tentative D call: TRBD2 (5 bases). CDR3 length: 12 amino acids. The V end lost 7 bases, the J end lost 4 bases, and 8 bases lay between the germline ends. Germline CDR1 reads MDHEN; CDR2 reads SYDVKM. In DNA, the CDR3 is TGTGCCAGCATGGGGAGTTACAATGAGCAGTTCTTC. This sequence encodes CASMGSYNEQFF.

The chain has TRBV5-4 and TRBJ1-1; TRBD1 is a possible D gene (5 bases). Germline loops: CDR1 SGHNT, CDR2 YYREEE (reference sequence). This CDR3 has 13 residues. Deletions cut 3 bases from V and 6 bases from J, with 12 bases between. CDR3 sequence reads: CASSSREGPEAFF. CDR3 nucleotide sequence: TGTGCCAGCAGCTCCAGGGAGGGCCCTGAAGCTTTCTTT.

The chain has TRBV4-1 and TRBJ2-5, with 7 bases matching TRBD2. The CDR3 consists of 14 residues. Germline assignment: CDR1 MGHRA and CDR2 YSYEKL. V shed 2 bases, J shed 4 bases, and the junction held 4 bases outside the gene matches. This CDR3 reads CASSQPGGRETQYF. The CDR3 DNA sequence: TGCGCCAGCAGCCAACCGGGGGGTAGAGAGACCCAGTACTTC.

The chain has TRBV6-5 and TRBJ2-3; D ambiguous. This CDR3 spans 15 amino acids. The germline V gene encodes CDR1 MNHEY and CDR2 SVGAGI. V lost 0 bases to trimming and J lost 1 base, with 8 bases between them. The CDR3 loop reads CASSYSAVRTDTQYF. The CDR3 bases are TGTGCCAGCAGTTACTCCGCGGTGCGCACAGATACGCAGTATTTT.

The rearrangement joins TRBV11-1 to TRBJ2-7; D is possibly TRBD1 (6 bases). Germline assignment: CDR1 SGHAT and CDR2 FQDESV (reference sequence). V gave up 5 bases and J gave up 4 bases, with 18 bases separating them. The CDR3 sequence is 15 residues long. The DNA for the CDR3 is TGTGCCAGCAGCCGCCGGGACATCATGGGGTACGAGCAGTACTTC. This sequence encodes CASSRRDIMGYEQYF.

V gene TRBV7-2 combines with J gene TRBJ2-3, with D unclear. Trimming removed 5 bases from V and 2 bases from J, with 11 bases in between. Germline V gives CDR1 SGHTA, CDR2 FQGNSA. The CDR3 consists of 14 residues. This CDR3 is CASSLLSLTDTQYF. The CDR3 coding sequence is TGTGCCAGCAGCCTCCTTTCCCTCACAGATACGCAGTATTTT. Full variable domain (remainder filled in from reference TRBV7-2 and TRBJ2-3): GAGVSQSPSNKVTEKGKDVELRCDPISGHTALYWYRQSLGQGLEFLIYFQGNSAPDKSGLPSDRFSAERTGGSVSTLTIQRTQQEDSAVYLCASSLLSLTDTQYFGPGTRLTVL.

The V gene is TRBV28, the J gene TRBJ2-5; 9 bases fit TRBD2. This CDR3 comprises 15 residues. Germline V lookup: CDR1 MDHEN, CDR2 SYDVKM. Unmatched junction bases numbered 6, after V lost 5 bases and J lost 2 bases. CDR3 nucleotide sequence: TGTGCCAGCAGTGGTGCAGCGGGGGGACAAGAGACCCAGTACTTC. This codes for CASSGAAGGQETQYF.

The chain employs TRBV5-8 and TRBJ2-4; 9 bases are a match to TRBD1. Germline V gene data show CDR1 as SGHTS and CDR2 as YDEGEE. This CDR3 has 19 amino acids. With V trimmed by 2 bases and J by 0 bases, 12 bases remained unmatched. CDR3 in DNA: TGTGCCAGCAGCTTCCGGGACAGGGACGATATAGTAGCCAAAAACATTCAGTACTTC. Translating it yields CASSFRDRDDIVAKNIQYF.

This clone has just a few counts. The chain is built from TRBV9 and TRBJ1-2, with 7 nucleotides matching TRBD1. Trimming removed 5 bases from V and 7 bases from J; junction bases left unmatched: 5. The CDR3 has 12 residues. Germline-derived CDR1 and CDR2 are SGDLS and YYNGEE. DNA of the CDR3: TGTGCCAGCAGGGGACAGTTAGGTGGCTACACCTTC. It codes for CASRGQLGGYTF.

This clone was seen a few times. The chain employs TRBV6-1 and TRBJ2-7; a possible D gene is TRBD1 (8 bases). In germline, CDR1 is MNHNS, CDR2 SASEGT. V lost 7 bases, J lost 0 bases, and 16 bases lay in between. This CDR3 contains 15 residues. The CDR3 DNA follows: TGTGCCAGCACCCTGGGAGGGACAGGCTCCTACGAGCAGTACTTC. It encodes CASTLGGTGSYEQYF.

The rearrangement uses TRBV6-5 and TRBJ1-5, with D maybe TRBD1 (5 bases). Deletions cut 0 bases from V and 8 bases from J, with 14 bases between. Germline assignment: CDR1 MNHEY and CDR2 SVGAGI. The CDR3 is 15 amino acids. The CDR3 sequence: CASSYSGLTSEPQHF. CDR3 DNA: TGTGCCAGCAGTTACTCGGGACTTACCTCGGAGCCCCAGCATTTT.

CDR3 protein: CASSYSLSYEQYF. CDR3 in DNA: TGCGCCAGCAGTTACAGTCTTTCCTACGAGCAGTACTTC. V and J are TRBV10-1 and TRBJ2-7; D not resolved. Trimming stripped 5 bases from V and 1 base from J, with 9 bases between. CDR1 and CDR2 from the germline V gene are WNHNN and SYGVQD (reference sequence). This CDR3 has 13 amino acids.

In regard to this clone: The same CDR3 can be traced to other DNA sequences in this sample. The chain carries TRBV5-1 and TRBJ1-5; TRBD1 matches 7 bases. V shed 0 bases, J shed 4 bases, and the junction held 1 base outside the gene matches. The CDR3 is made up of 14 amino acids. Germline CDR1 and CDR2: SGHRS and YFSETQ. The CDR3, as DNA: TGCGCCAGCAGCTTGGGGGACAGAAATCAGCCCCAGCATTTT. Protein: CASSLGDRNQPQHF.

This clone was seen once. The chain couples TRBV7-2 to TRBJ2-1; 10 bases are a match to TRBD2. After removal of 5 bases from V and 3 bases from J, the junction contained 10 bases not matched to a gene. The CDR3 spans 17 residues. CDR1 is SGHTA, CDR2 FQGNSA, per germline. CDR3: CASSPGTGLAYYNEQFF. CDR3 bases: TGTGCCAGCAGCCCAGGGACGGGACTAGCGTACTACAATGAGCAGTTCTTC. Variable domain in full (rest from reference TRBV7-2 and TRBJ2-1): GAGVSQSPSNKVTEKGKDVELRCDPISGHTALYWYRQSLGQGLEFLIYFQGNSAPDKSGLPSDRFSAERTGGSVSTLTIQRTQQEDSAVYLCASSPGTGLAYYNEQFFGPGTRLTVL.

CDR3 sequence: CASSEVREDYGYTF. CDR3 nucleotide sequence: TGTGCCAGCAGTGAGGTCAGGGAGGACTATGGCTACACCTTC. This sequence joins TRBV6-1 and TRBJ1-2; a weak D match, TRBD1 (5 bases). The V gene's germline CDR1 is MNHNS and CDR2 SASEGT. The CDR3 is made up of 14 amino acids. V lost 3 bases to trimming and J lost 3 bases, with 11 bases between them.